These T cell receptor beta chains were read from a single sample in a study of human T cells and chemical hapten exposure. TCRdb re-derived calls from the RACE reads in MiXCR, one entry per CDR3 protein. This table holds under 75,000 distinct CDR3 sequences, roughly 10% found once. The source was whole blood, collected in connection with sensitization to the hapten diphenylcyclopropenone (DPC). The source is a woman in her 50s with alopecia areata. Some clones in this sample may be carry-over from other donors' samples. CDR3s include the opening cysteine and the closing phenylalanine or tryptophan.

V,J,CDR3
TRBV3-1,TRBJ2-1,CASSQWDSPIKVEFF
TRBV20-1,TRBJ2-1,CSLEPGSYNEQFF
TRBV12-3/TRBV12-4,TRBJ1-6,CASSFNGNSPLHF
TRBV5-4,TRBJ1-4,CASSLATGANEKLFF
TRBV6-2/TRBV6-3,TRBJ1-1,CASSSTGQGEAFF
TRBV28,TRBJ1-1,CATERGTLSMNTEAFF
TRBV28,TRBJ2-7,CASSLRLEQYF
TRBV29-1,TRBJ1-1,CSGQNTEAFF
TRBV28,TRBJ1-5,CASSSPPGPQHF
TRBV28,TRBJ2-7,CASRRDSSSYEQYF
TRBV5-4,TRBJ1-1,CASSPEQLNTEAFF
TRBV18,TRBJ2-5,CASSFSVMFGNQETQYF
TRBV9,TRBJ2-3,CASSARLTITDTQYF
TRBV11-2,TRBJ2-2,CASSLTSGGTGELFF
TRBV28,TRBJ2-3,CASQRADTDTQYF
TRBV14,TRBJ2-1,CASSYIFGTSSSYNEQFF
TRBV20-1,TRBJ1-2,CSASEAGYGYTF
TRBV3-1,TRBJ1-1,CASSPLQGSTEAFF
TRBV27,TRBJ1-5,CASSHAGDRVQPQHF
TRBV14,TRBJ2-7,CASSQGNSYEQYF
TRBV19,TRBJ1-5,CASSMRGSQKALQPQHF
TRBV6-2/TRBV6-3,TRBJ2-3,CASSYRNSDTQYF
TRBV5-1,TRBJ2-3,CASSLQGVGTDTQYF
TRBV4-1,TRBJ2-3,CASSQDRLAGGSTDTQYF